The 10 T cell receptor beta chains reported below all come from one sample, sequenced in a study of control samples from healthy donors and cancer patients. Profiling relied on immunoSEQ multiplex PCR, and the TCRdb table lists in-frame clones only, not all of them. This sample has roughly 73,000 clones, with around 94% found just once. Material: blood. The receptor set was obtained from a woman aged 55-69 years in good health.

This clone was detected once. J is TRBJ1-5 and V is TRBV27; no definite D call. Germline CDR1 MNHEY, CDR2 SMNVEV (reference sequence). V gave up 3 bases and J gave up 6 bases, with 9 bases separating them. This CDR3 spans 13 amino acids. The CDR3: CASSLGFSQPQHF. The CDR3, as DNA: TGTGCCAGCAGTTTGGGGTTTAGTCAGCCCCAGCATTTT.

The chain couples TRBV19 to TRBJ2-7; D is perhaps TRBD2 (6 bases). The CDR3 runs to 13 residues. V lost 7 bases and J lost 6, with 16 bases in between. Per germline, CDR1 LNHDA and CDR2 SQIVND (reference sequence). The CDR3 loop reads CASKSGGFSEQYF. In nucleotides, the CDR3 is TGTGCCAGTAAGTCAGGAGGGTTTTCCGAGCAGTACTTC.

This chain links TRBV11-3 with TRBJ2-5, with 8 bases matching TRBD2. CDR3 size: 15 residues. With 2 bases clipped from V and 4 bases from J, the junction kept 6 bases outside the gene matches. From germline, CDR1 is SGHNT and CDR2 YENEEA. CDR3 DNA: TGTGCCAGCAGCTTAATCGCGGGAGGAGGAGAGACCCAGTACTTC. Its protein product is CASSLIAGGGETQYF.

This clone was recorded once. The chain carries TRBV18 and TRBJ1-1; perhaps TRBD1 as D (5 bases). V lost 6 bases and J 1 base, leaving 9 bases between the germline ends. This CDR3 is 13 amino acids long. Germline values: CDR1 KGHSH, CDR2 LQKENI. The CDR3 DNA reads as TGTGCCAGCTCGGGGGACCAGAACACTGAAGCTTTCTTT. This codes for CASSGDQNTEAFF.

V usage is TRBV7-3 and J usage is TRBJ2-1; 9 bases line up with TRBD2. Germline assignment: CDR1 SGHTA and CDR2 FQGTGA. J gave up 4 bases and V 5 bases, and 9 bases lay outside the gene matches. This CDR3 is built from 16 residues. The CDR3 nucleotides are TGTGCCAGCAGCCTACATGGTAGCGGGAGATACAATGAGCAGTTCTTC. It translates to CASSLHGSGRYNEQFF.

The chain recombines TRBV4-1 with TRBJ2-5; 8 bases agree with TRBD2. Per the germline V gene, CDR1 is MGHRA and CDR2 is YSYEKL. Trimming at V came to 3 bases and at J to 4 bases, leaving 19 bases not matched to a gene. The CDR3 spans 19 residues. CDR3 in DNA: TGCGCCAGCAGCCAGCCATTTAGCGGGACGATTCATGGAAGAGAGACCCAGTACTTC. Protein sequence: CASSQPFSGTIHGRETQYF.

This chain links TRBV5-1 with TRBJ1-3; D call uncertain. The ends were cut back, 0 bases at V and 0 bases at J, with 1 base in the middle. CDR3 length equals 13 residues. Per germline, CDR1 SGHRS and CDR2 YFSETQ. CDR3 in amino acids: CASSLGSGNTIYF. In nucleotides, the CDR3 is TGCGCCAGCAGCTTGGGCTCTGGAAACACCATATATTTT.

V and J are TRBV6-6 and TRBJ2-3, with D unclear. The CDR3 runs 16 residues. Per the germline V gene, CDR1 is MNHNY and CDR2 is SVGAGI (reference sequence). Trimming removed 0 bases at V and 0 bases at J, with 10 bases between. The CDR3 DNA reads as TGTGCCAGCAGTTACTCGAAATCCGACAGCACAGATACGCAGTATTTT. Its protein product is CASSYSKSDSTDTQYF.

The J gene is TRBJ2-5, the V gene TRBV24-1; 8 bases map to TRBD2. Germline V gives CDR1 KGHDR, CDR2 SFDVKD. The junction had 6 bases not matched to a gene; V was cut back by 2 bases and J by 2 bases. CDR3 length equals 16 residues. The CDR3 spells CATSDSSGSSQETQYF. Written as DNA, the CDR3 is TGTGCCACCAGTGATTCAAGCGGGAGTTCTCAAGAGACCCAGTACTTC.

This rearrangement joins TRBV2 to TRBJ1-6; D is possibly TRBD1 (6 bases). CDR1 and CDR2 (germline): SNHLY, FYNNEI. V lost 6 bases and J 7 bases, leaving 16 bases between the germline ends. The CDR3 is 15 residues long. The CDR3 coding sequence is TGTGCCAGCAGGGCACAGGGTGATAACAATTCACCCCTCCACTTT. It codes for CASRAQGDNNSPLHF. The variable domain in full, completed from reference TRBV2 and TRBJ1-6, reads EPEVTQTPSHQVTQMGQEVILRCVPISNHLYFYWYRQILGQKVEFLVSFYNNEISEKSEIFDDQFSVERPDGSNFTLKIRSTKLEDSAMYFCASRAQGDNNSPLHFGNGTRLTVT.